One sample yielded the 11 T cell receptor beta chains listed below, sequenced in a study of T cell repertoires in cytomegalovirus infection. A single record per CDR3 protein comes from TCRdb applying MiXCR to the reads. The sample has 200,000 to 250,000 distinct CDR3 sequences; around 6.2% are singletons. Sequenced material: PBMCs. These receptors originate from a human donor in good health (CMV status not recorded). Some clones in this sample may be carry-over from other donors' samples.

This clonotype was seen ten or more times. The rearrangement joins TRBV2 to TRBJ1-1; weak D call: TRBD1 (6 bases). Trimming left V 4 bases short and J 3 bases short, with 12 bases between. Looked up from germline, CDR1 is SNHLY and CDR2 is FYNNEI. The CDR3 has 14 residues. CDR3: CASSGRQAYTEAFF. The CDR3 bases are TGTGCCAGCAGTGGGCGACAGGCCTACACTGAAGCTTTCTTT.

This clonotype was counted at least ten times. Sequence at one end of the junction differs from germline and may be a read error. This sequence joins TRBV6-6 and TRBJ2-2, with 7 bases aligning to TRBD1. The CDR3 is made up of 13 amino acids. Germline CDR1 and CDR2: MNHNY and SVGAGI (reference sequence). CDR3 sequence: CAGRGSNTGELFF. The CDR3 DNA is TGTGCCGGCAGGGGGTCGAACACCGGGGAGCTGTTTTTT.

In its sample, this clonotype was seen many times. The rearrangement links TRBV7-9 to TRBJ2-7; 8 nucleotides line up with TRBD1. V lost 4 bases and J lost 10; bases outside the gene matches: 6. Germline V gives CDR1 SEHNR, CDR2 FQNEAQ (reference sequence). The CDR3 covers 12 residues. CDR3 protein: CASSSDRGGQYF. CDR3 DNA sequence: TGTGCCAGCAGCTCCGACAGGGGAGGCCAGTACTTC.

This clonotype was recorded at least ten times. The chain couples TRBV14 to TRBJ2-3; 9 nucleotides align to TRBD2. The V segment lost 4 bases and the J segment 0 bases; nucleotides outside the gene matches: 5. Germline CDR1 reads SGHDN; CDR2 reads FVKESK. The CDR3 totals 16 residues. The CDR3 region is CASSPRLAASTDTQYF. The DNA for the CDR3 is TGTGCCAGCAGCCCGAGACTAGCGGCAAGCACAGATACGCAGTATTTT.

This clonotype was found a few times. The rearrangement uses TRBV29-1 and TRBJ2-5, with a tentative D call TRBD2 (6 bases). The CDR3 is 17 amino acids. The ends were cut back, 6 bases at V and 2 bases at J, with 25 bases in the middle. Germline CDR1 SQVTM, CDR2 ANQGSEA. The CDR3 reads CSVHSPRGEGRQETQYF. The CDR3 DNA reads as TGCAGCGTCCATAGCCCTCGTGGGGAAGGGAGGCAAGAGACCCAGTACTTC.

This clonotype was seen only a few times. The rearrangement uses TRBV4-3 and TRBJ1-1; D is undetermined. Germline CDR1 is LGHNA and CDR2 is YSLEER. The CDR3 length is 13 residues. V gave up 1 base and J gave up 8 bases, with 11 bases separating them. CDR3 DNA sequence: TGCGCCAGCAGCCAAGGGACGCGGGGAGAAGCTTTCTTT. It encodes CASSQGTRGEAFF.

This clonotype has a handful of counts. The chain couples TRBV20-1 to TRBJ1-2; 8 bases match TRBD1. This CDR3 contains 15 residues. Germline lookup yields CDR1 DFQATT and CDR2 SNEGSKA (reference sequence). With V trimmed by 1 base and J by 5 bases, 9 bases remained unmatched. The CDR3 loop is CSARGGATGGYGYTF. The CDR3 DNA reads as TGCAGTGCTAGAGGCGGAGCTACAGGGGGATATGGCTACACCTTC.

This clonotype was seen ten or more times. This rearrangement joins TRBV28 to TRBJ2-1, with D maybe TRBD1 (6 bases). V gave up 5 bases and J gave up 2 bases, with 13 bases separating them. The CDR3 contains 15 residues. The germline CDR1 and CDR2 sequences are MDHEN and SYDVKM. This CDR3 is CASSPQGSAYNEQFF. The CDR3 region has the DNA TGTGCCAGCAGTCCCCAGGGGAGCGCCTACAATGAGCAGTTCTTC.

The table lists this clonotype with many counts. The rearrangement links TRBV20-1 to TRBJ2-3, with no clear D. CDR1 is DFQATT, CDR2 SNEGSKA, per germline (reference sequence). The CDR3 extends over 13 amino acids. Trimming pared 2 bases from V and 1 base from J, leaving 7 bases between. The CDR3 loop is CSARPPGTDTQYF. DNA for the CDR3: TGCAGTGCTAGACCCCCCGGCACAGATACGCAGTATTTT.

This clonotype has at least ten counts. The chain recombines TRBV2 with TRBJ1-6; D is undetermined. Between the trimmed V and J ends, which lost 8 bases and 7 bases, there was a span of 12 bases. In germline, CDR1 is SNHLY, CDR2 FYNNEI. This CDR3 comprises 13 residues. CDR3 loop: CASRAPENSPLHF. Written as DNA, the CDR3 is TGTGCCAGCCGGGCCCCAGAAAATTCACCCCTCCACTTT.

In its sample, this clonotype was seen many times. This chain uses TRBV30 with TRBJ1-5, with 7 nucleotides matching TRBD1. V lost 3 bases to trimming and J lost 2 bases; unmatched junction nucleotides: 4. This CDR3 has 14 residues. Germline CDR1 and CDR2: GTSNPN and SVGIG (reference sequence). The CDR3 DNA sequence: TGTGCCTGGAGCTTCGGACAGGGCAATCAGCCCCAGCATTTT. Residues: CAWSFGQGNQPQHF. The full variable domain, rest sourced from reference TRBV30 and TRBJ1-5, is SQTIHQWPATLVQPVGSPLSLECTVEGTSNPNLYWYRQAAGRGLQLLFYSVGIGQISSEVPQNLSASRPQDRQFILSSKKLLLSDSGFYLCAWSFGQGNQPQHFGDGTRLSIL.